This T cell receptor beta chain was retrieved from a study of T cell repertoires in aging, cancer and after chemotherapy. Trimming cost V 0 bases and J 8 bases; bases outside gene matches: 6. CDR1 SGHNT and CDR2 YYREEE come from the germline V gene (reference sequence). The CDR3 runs to 15 residues. There are a few counts of this clonotype. TRB rearrangements spanning V, D and J were amplified using mixed TRB-A/B primers. TCRdb processed the multiplex PCR reads anew with MiXCR; each CDR3 protein has one entry. The sample has more than 2,500 distinct CDR3 sequences; 22% are singletons. Amplification of TCR beta used genomic DNA extracted from peripheral blood.

The chain couples TRBV5-4 to TRBJ2-2; 8 nucleotides agree with TRBD1. The sequenced material came from blood. The sequence came from a human donor with a solid tumor. CDR3 coding DNA: TGTGCCAGCAGCTTGGTACAGGGGGTTAGGGGGGAGCTGTTTTTT. Its protein product is CASSLVQGVRGELFF.